A selection of T cell receptor beta chains follows, all from one sample in a study of blood T cell repertoires in COVID-19. Generated by immunoSEQ multiplex PCR, the TCRdb table keeps only in-frame clones and is missing some. This table holds some 200,000 clones, approximately 80% found once. The specimen sequenced was peripheral blood. The receptor source for this set is a woman in her forties who had recovered from COVID-19. The conserved cysteine and the conserved F or W are not part of the CDR3 here. D genes are given only for firm matches.

D gene	V gene	J gene	CDR3 protein
-	TRBV24-1	TRBJ1-3	ATSAGGVGNTIY
-	TRBV6-5	TRBJ1-1	ASSPRTLNTEAF
-	TRBV5-1	TRBJ1-1	ASSLEAGLTGTEAF
TRBD1	TRBV6-2/TRBV6-3	TRBJ1-2	ASSYDRGGYT
TRBD2	TRBV3-1/TRBV3-2	TRBJ2-1	ASSQSGGAWDEQF
-	TRBV12-3/TRBV12-4	TRBJ1-2	ASSFGGRGGYT
TRBD1	TRBV6-2/TRBV6-3	TRBJ1-6	ASSLGTGKRPLH
-	TRBV3-1/TRBV3-2	TRBJ2-2	ASSQGSGGLTNTGELF
-	TRBV5-5	TRBJ1-2	ASTLLQGSGYT
TRBD1	TRBV5-1	TRBJ2-1	ASSSQGSVHNEQF
-	TRBV25-1	TRBJ2-1	ASSDGGGADHNEQF
TRBD1	TRBV24-1	TRBJ2-2	ATSVSAGQGSTGELF
-	TRBV11-3	TRBJ1-1	ASSLEEDTEAF
TRBD1	TRBV13	TRBJ1-1	ASSRTGLNTEAF
-	TRBV6-5	TRBJ2-7	ASGGGQTYEQY
-	TRBV3-1/TRBV3-2	TRBJ1-6	ASSQTIRNSPLH
TRBD2	TRBV3-1/TRBV3-2	TRBJ2-5	ASSHGNSGAQETQY
-	TRBV6-2/TRBV6-3	TRBJ1-2	ASRPTGTYGYT
-	TRBV28	TRBJ2-3	ASSFQGPPNTQY
-	TRBV10-3	TRBJ1-3	AISESNRPDSGNTIY
-	TRBV6-5	TRBJ2-1	ASSRSWRENNEQF
-	TRBV18	TRBJ2-7	ASSPSLGVPDEQY
TRBD1	TRBV6-2/TRBV6-3	TRBJ1-1	ASSFTGTGNMNTEAF
-	TRBV10-3	TRBJ2-3	AVSPARSASQY
TRBD1	TRBV6-2/TRBV6-3	TRBJ2-7	ASSLLGQGSEQY
-	TRBV3-1/TRBV3-2	TRBJ2-7	ASKKGGEQY